These 21 T cell receptor beta chains originate from one sample sequenced in a study of T cells after yellow fever vaccination. TCRdb analysed the 5' RACE reads with MiXCR anew, one entry per CDR3 protein. This sample has 300,000 to 400,000 distinct CDR3 sequences, with roughly 8.6% found just once. Sequencing was performed on PBMCs, taken more than 40 days after the first yellow fever vaccination. These receptors were taken from a man younger than 35 who received the YFV17D yellow fever vaccine.

V and J are TRBV2 and TRBJ2-7, with D uncertain. There are 12 residues in the CDR3. The V and J ends lost 8 bases and 2 bases respectively, with 10 bases between them. CDR1 is SNHLY, CDR2 FYNNEI, per germline. The CDR3 sequence is CASRAAAYEQYV. The DNA of the CDR3 is TGTGCCAGCCGAGCAGCCGCCTACGAGCAGTACGTC.

This clonotype was seen a few times. The gene calls are TRBV9 and TRBJ2-1, with 8 bases that match TRBD2. The CDR3 runs to 15 residues. V dropped 0 bases and J dropped 3; count of bases not matched to a gene: 2. Per the germline V gene, CDR1 is SGDLS and CDR2 is YYNGEE. In DNA, the CDR3 is TGTGCCAGCAGCGTAGGCGGGGGGAACTACAATGAGCAGTTCTTC. Translated, it gives CASSVGGGNYNEQFF.

This clonotype was detected only a few times. The rearrangement uses TRBV12-3 or TRBV12-4 and TRBJ1-6; tentatively, D is TRBD1 (5 bases). CDR3 size: 14 residues. Trimming cost V 4 bases and J 7 bases, with 11 bases left between them. The CDR3 protein is CASSSTGPNSPLHF. CDR3 DNA: TGTGCCAGCAGTTCCACGGGACCGAATTCACCCCTCCACTTT.

V is TRBV7-8 and J is TRBJ2-1; D remains unclear. The CDR3 covers 15 residues. V lost 4 bases to trimming and J lost 4 bases, with 14 bases between them. Germline CDR1 reads SGHVS; CDR2 reads FQNEAQ. The CDR3 loop is CASSSARNPYNEQFF. In DNA form, the CDR3 reads TGTGCCAGCAGCTCAGCCCGGAACCCTTACAATGAGCAGTTCTTC. Variable domain in full (rest from reference TRBV7-8 and TRBJ2-1): GAGVSQSPRYKVAKRGQDVALRCDPISGHVSLFWYQQALGQGPEFLTYFQNEAQLDKSGLPSDRFFAERPEGSVSTLKIQRTQQEDSAVYLCASSSARNPYNEQFFGPGTRLTVL.

This clonotype has at least ten counts. J is TRBJ1-4 and V is TRBV3-1; 10 bases fit TRBD1. V dropped 1 base and J dropped 6; count of bases not matched to a gene: 8. This CDR3 has 17 amino acids. Germline-derived CDR1 and CDR2 are LGHDT and YNNKEL (reference sequence). CDR3 amino acids: CASSQGPGGTGDEKLFF. CDR3 in DNA: TGTGCCAGCAGCCAAGGACCCGGTGGGACAGGGGATGAAAAACTGTTTTTT.

This clonotype was picked up a small number of times. The chain recombines TRBV6-2 or TRBV6-3 with TRBJ2-7, with TRBD1 matching 9 bases. In germline, CDR1 is MNHEY, CDR2 SVGEGT. The CDR3 extends over 14 amino acids. The V and J ends lost 5 bases and 7 bases, in that order; junction bases with no gene match: 9. The CDR3 region is CASSLWTGVGEQYF. The CDR3 DNA reads as TGTGCCAGCAGTCTTTGGACAGGGGTGGGAGAGCAGTACTTC.

In its sample, this clonotype was seen many times. This chain joins TRBV3-1 and TRBJ2-1, with 11 bases matching TRBD2. The length of the CDR3 is 15 residues. With 4 bases clipped from V and 7 bases from J, the junction kept 6 bases outside the gene matches. From germline, CDR1 is LGHDT and CDR2 YNNKEL (reference sequence). This chain's CDR3 is CASSLSGGAGNEQFF. The CDR3 coding sequence is TGTGCCAGCAGCCTTAGCGGGGGGGCGGGGAATGAGCAGTTCTTC.

Points on this clonotype: One end of the junction is discordant with germline, which a read error may explain. The chain employs TRBV20-1 and TRBJ2-2; D is perhaps TRBD2 (5 bases). CDR3 length: 16 amino acids. The V gene's germline CDR1 is DFQATT and CDR2 SNEGSKA (reference sequence). Here the CDR3 reads CCARGPVGGWTGELFF. For the CDR3, the DNA is TGCTGTGCTAGAGGTCCTGTCGGAGGTTGGACCGGGGAGCTGTTTTTT.

This clonotype turned up a few times. V and J are TRBV29-1 and TRBJ1-4; D uncertain. V dropped 6 bases and J dropped 4 bases, with 9 bases sitting between them. The CDR3 has 12 amino acids. Germline V gene data show CDR1 as SQVTM and CDR2 as ANQGSEA. CDR3 in DNA: TGCAGCGTGGAAAGCAGTAATGAAAAACTGTTTTTT. Translating it yields CSVESSNEKLFF.

This clonotype was found a few times. The V and J genes are TRBV7-9 and TRBJ1-5; no firm D call. This CDR3 comprises 13 residues. V dropped 5 bases and J dropped 7 bases, with 12 bases sitting between them. From germline, CDR1 is SEHNR and CDR2 FQNEAQ (reference sequence). The chain's CDR3 is CASSLSGVQPQHF. The CDR3 DNA follows: TGTGCCAGCAGCCTTTCCGGGGTACAGCCCCAGCATTTT. The full variable domain, in which reference TRBV7-9 and TRBJ1-5 provide the parts outside the CDR3, is DTGVSQNPRHKITKRGQNVTFRCDPISEHNRLYWYRQTLGQGPEFLTYFQNEAQLEKSRLLSDRFSAERPKGSFSTLEIQRTEQGDSAMYLCASSLSGVQPQHFGDGTRLSIL.

This clonotype came up many times. The rearrangement joins TRBV5-1 to TRBJ2-7, with 7 bases aligning to TRBD1. The CDR3 length is 16 residues. Germline CDR1 and CDR2: SGHRS and YFSETQ. V dropped 0 bases and J dropped 0; count of bases not matched to a gene: 6. The CDR3 spells CASSLDYRGASYEQYF. CDR3 DNA: TGCGCCAGCAGCTTGGACTACAGGGGAGCCTCCTACGAGCAGTACTTC.

A few counts support this clonotype. The V call is TRBV12-3 or TRBV12-4, the J call TRBJ1-6; TRBD1 aligns across 7 bases. This CDR3 spans 14 amino acids. With 5 bases clipped from V and 10 bases from J, the junction kept 8 bases outside the gene matches. CDR3 region: CASSVTGSNSPLHF. As DNA, the CDR3 is TGTGCCAGCAGTGTGACAGGGTCCAACTCACCCCTCCACTTT.

Ten or more counts support this clonotype. The genes are TRBV24-1 and TRBJ2-5; D gene unclear. CDR1 and CDR2 from the germline V gene are KGHDR and SFDVKD. The ends were cut back, 4 bases at V and 5 bases at J, with 16 bases in the middle. This CDR3 contains 15 residues. The CDR3: CATSDSRPGHETQYF. For the CDR3, the DNA is TGTGCCACCAGTGACTCCAGACCCGGGCATGAGACCCAGTACTTC.

This clonotype has ten or more counts. CDR3 residues: CASSPDRANTGELFF. The CDR3 DNA reads TGTGCCAGCAGCCCGGACAGGGCGAACACCGGGGAGCTGTTTTTT. V gene TRBV28 combines with J gene TRBJ2-2, with TRBD1 matching over 8 bases. Germline V lookup: CDR1 MDHEN, CDR2 SYDVKM. V lost 6 bases and J lost 0; bases outside the gene matches: 3. CDR3 length equals 15 residues.

In this sample, this clonotype turned up a few times. The V gene is TRBV20-1, the J gene TRBJ2-1; D ambiguous. V lost 4 bases and J lost 7, with 11 bases in between. CDR3 length: 12 residues. From germline, CDR1 is DFQATT and CDR2 SNEGSKA (reference sequence). Here the CDR3 DNA reads TGCAGTGCTACCGGCAGTCAGAATGAGCAGTTCTTC. Its protein product is CSATGSQNEQFF.

In DNA, the CDR3 is TGTGCCAGCAGCCCCGGGGACAGGCTCTACGAGCAGTACGTC. Translating gives CASSPGDRLYEQYV. This sequence joins TRBV7-8 and TRBJ2-7; 8 nucleotides line up with TRBD1. V shed 5 bases and J 3 bases; nucleotides not matched to a gene: 6. Germline V gene sequence: CDR1 SGHVS, CDR2 FQNEAQ. The CDR3 runs to 14 residues.

This clonotype was counted ten times or more. The V call is TRBV20-1, the J call TRBJ1-5; 8 bases are shared with TRBD1. The CDR3 covers 12 residues. Germline V lookup: CDR1 DFQATT, CDR2 SNEGSKA (reference sequence). With 8 bases clipped from V and 7 bases from J, the junction kept 7 bases outside the gene matches. The DNA for the CDR3 is TGCAGTCCTGGACAGGGTGGGCAGCCCCAGCATTTT. As protein: CSPGQGGQPQHF.

This clonotype was detected ten times or more. This chain connects TRBV7-9 to TRBJ1-1, with D possibly matching TRBD1 (6 bases). V was cut by 0 bases and J by 4 bases, with 12 bases left in between. The CDR3 totals 15 residues. The germline V gene has CDR1 SEHNR and CDR2 FQNEAQ (reference sequence). The CDR3 nucleotides read TGTGCCAGCAGCTTAGCGTTGGGGGGCCTCACTGAAGCTTTCTTT. Amino acid sequence: CASSLALGGLTEAFF.

Worth noting for this clonotype: One junction end does not reproduce the germline sequence, and a read error may be involved. V gene TRBV7-7 combines with J gene TRBJ2-3; D tentatively fits TRBD1 or TRBD2 (5 bases each). The germline V gene has CDR1 SSHAT and CDR2 FNYEAQ (reference sequence). The CDR3 covers 14 residues. CDR3 sequence: CASSSIRDADTQYF. For the CDR3, the DNA is TGTGCTAGCAGCTCAATTCGGGACGCGGATACGCAGTATTTT. The full variable domain, rest sourced from reference TRBV7-7 and TRBJ2-3, is GAGVSQSPRYKVTKRGQDVTLRCDPISSHATLYWYQQALGQGPEFLTYFNYEAQPDKSGLPSDRFSAERPEGSISTLTIQRTEQRDSAMYRCASSSIRDADTQYFGPGTRLTVL.

This clonotype was picked up a small number of times. V and J are TRBV7-2 and TRBJ2-3; possibly TRBD2 for D (6 bases). This CDR3 has 16 residues. Germline assignment: CDR1 SGHTA and CDR2 FQGNSA. Trimming cost V 1 base and J 2 bases, with 13 bases left between them. The CDR3 reads CASSLVARGPTDTQYF. In DNA form, the CDR3 reads TGTGCCAGCAGCTTAGTAGCGCGGGGACCCACAGATACGCAGTATTTT.

This clonotype was observed many times. This chain links TRBV5-1 with TRBJ1-4; D is uncertain. V lost 3 bases, J lost 5 bases, and 8 bases lay in between. The germline CDR1 and CDR2 sequences are SGHRS and YFSETQ. The CDR3 totals 13 residues. In DNA form, the CDR3 reads TGCGCCAGCAGCTCGGCTGAAAATGAAAAACTGTTTTTT. Protein sequence: CASSSAENEKLFF. The full variable domain, completed using reference TRBV5-1 and TRBJ1-4, is KAGVTQTPRYLIKTRGQQVTLSCSPISGHRSVSWYQQTPGQGLQFLFEYFSETQRNKGNFPGRFSGRQFSNSRSEMNVSTLELGDSALYLCASSSAENEKLFFGSGTQLSVL.